These T cell receptor beta chains were read from a single sample in a study of shared clonotypes between healthy human individuals. Generated by immunoSEQ multiplex PCR, the TCRdb table keeps only in-frame clones and is missing some. In the table there are 2 million to 2.5 million clones, roughly 95% of which are singletons. Material for sequencing was naive CD4+ T cells sorted from blood. These receptors came from a man younger than 35 in good health. Each CDR3 is given with its conserved first and last residue.

j_call | v_call | cdr3_aa
TRBJ2-1 | TRBV19 | CASSVQGAVRDEQFF
TRBJ2-5 | TRBV5-1 | CASSGSSGARETQYF
TRBJ2-5 | TRBV6-1 | CASSGEGLKRETQYF
TRBJ1-4 | TRBV2 | CASYMETGKLFF
TRBJ2-5 | TRBV29-1 | CSAARGARHDGAQYF
TRBJ1-6 | TRBV7-9 | CASSLEVANSPLHF
TRBJ2-3 | TRBV5-1 | CASSLGTDTDTQYF
TRBJ2-7 | TRBV7-2 | CASSIGQVGEQYF
TRBJ1-1 | TRBV7-6 | CASSSVQGGPEAFF
TRBJ2-1 | TRBV5-1 | CASSLGLAGPYEQFF
TRBJ1-2 | TRBV30 | CAWSVQPRGGGYTF
TRBJ2-3 | TRBV10-3 | CAISVERPSTDTQYF
TRBJ2-1 | TRBV5-1 | CASSGGGTYNEQFF
TRBJ1-1 | TRBV9 | CASSPGLTGSPLNTEAFF
TRBJ2-7 | TRBV18 | CASSRDRGNEQYF
TRBJ2-7 | TRBV6-1 | CASTRDTGSYEQYF
TRBJ1-5 | TRBV28 | CASTRGGSNQPQHF
TRBJ1-2 | TRBV12-5 | CASGLVPMAGQSLYGYTF
TRBJ2-1 | TRBV11-2 | CASSYALGLAGDREQFF
TRBJ2-2 | TRBV2 | CASRLTRTGELFF
TRBJ1-2 | TRBV5-1 | CASSLETYGYTF
TRBJ1-1 | TRBV18 | CASSPSPVEGEAFF
TRBJ2-7 | TRBV5-1 | CASSDPGQTYEQYF
TRBJ1-1 | TRBV10-3 | CAISGRVGEAFF
TRBJ2-3 | TRBV29-1 | CSVLRQGRPDTQYF
TRBJ1-1 | TRBV7-6 | CASSLGLDTEAFF
TRBJ1-2 | TRBV6-8 | CARLGQPYGYTF
TRBJ1-3 | TRBV4-2 | CASSQDSEYGNTIYF
TRBJ1-5 | TRBV29-1 | CSVGGAPSQHF
TRBJ2-5 | TRBV11-2 | CASSWGTDPWGTQYF
TRBJ2-7 | TRBV7-2 | CASSSRAAYEQYF
TRBJ1-2 | TRBV5-6 | CASSFTDREQGYTF
TRBJ1-5 | TRBV2 | CASSEPNQPQHF
TRBJ2-5 | TRBV4-1 | CASSQDPDAFQETQYF
TRBJ1-3 | TRBV6-5 | CASSSTFSGNTIYF
TRBJ2-3 | TRBV4-1 | CASSQVARADTQYF
TRBJ2-1 | TRBV6-1 | CASSEGTSGRRSNEQFF
TRBJ2-5 | TRBV10-1 | CASSVPSRRMGQGETQYF
TRBJ2-2 | TRBV12-5 | CASGSSLSWDRVIPDTGELFF
TRBJ1-2 | TRBV6-1 | CASSETRPTTAPGYTF
TRBJ1-2 | TRBV25-1 | CASRANYGYTF
TRBJ2-7 | TRBV25-1 | CASSGYQGSSYEQYF